Here is one T cell receptor beta chain with its context. The germline CDR1 and CDR2 sequences are SGHTA and FQGNSA. The CDR3 extends over 14 amino acids. Trimming removed 10 bases from V and 5 bases from J; junction bases left unmatched: 10. This record comes from a study of cytomegalovirus exposure and HLA in healthy donors. The study ran its PCR with 60 Vbeta and 13 Jbeta primers. Assay used: immunoSEQ multiplex PCR; TCRdb lists only in-frame clones, some missing. The table lists about 150,000 clones, 80% of them singletons, with about 6.3% in the top ten. The chain joins TRBV7-2 to TRBJ2-2, with 7 nucleotides matching TRBD2. The sequenced sample was PBMCs. The clonotype comes from a male donor in good health and CMV-seropositive. CDR3 sequence: CATRGGGGTGELFF. The CDR3 DNA sequence: TGTGCCACGCGGGGTGGCGGGGGAACCGGGGAGCTGTTTTTT.